Listed below are T cell receptor beta chains from one sample, sequenced in a study of glioma-infiltrating T cells after dendritic cell vaccination. The repertoire was sequenced with immunoSEQ multiplex PCR; TCRdb's copy has only in-frame clones and lacks some. This table holds 98,000 or so clones, over 80% found once. The sample here was blood, taken after dendritic cell vaccination. The receptors originated from a human donor with glioblastoma. Both conserved end residues are part of each CDR3. The order of the fields is clone size, J gene, D gene, V gene, CDR3 protein, CDR3 DNA. D genes are given only for firm matches. Clone size is given for some rows only: seen once, a few or many times, or a class if the clone is expanded.

clone size: -; J gene: TRBJ2-5; D gene: -; V gene: TRBV5-4; CDR3 protein: CASSKEPQFPETQYF; CDR3 DNA: TGTGCCAGCAGCAAGGAGCCCCAGTTTCCAGAGACCCAGTACTTC
clone size: -; J gene: TRBJ2-3; D gene: TRBD2; V gene: TRBV30; CDR3 protein: CAWSPSGTSGTDTQYF; CDR3 DNA: TGTGCCTGGAGTCCCTCCGGGACTAGCGGCACAGATACGCAGTATTTT
clone size: -; J gene: TRBJ2-5; D gene: -; V gene: TRBV6-5; CDR3 protein: CASSYGDTQETQYF; CDR3 DNA: TGTGCCAGCAGTTACGGGGACACTCAAGAGACCCAGTACTTC
clone size: -; J gene: TRBJ1-1; D gene: -; V gene: TRBV11-2; CDR3 protein: CASSSFSGVTEAFF; CDR3 DNA: TGTGCCAGCAGCTCATTTTCGGGGGTCACTGAAGCTTTCTTT
clone size: -; J gene: TRBJ2-2; D gene: TRBD1; V gene: TRBV2; CDR3 protein: CASRKQGITDTGELFF; CDR3 DNA: TGTGCCAGCAGAAAACAGGGGATTACGGACACCGGGGAGCTGTTTTTT
clone size: -; J gene: TRBJ2-5; D gene: TRBD2; V gene: TRBV5-1; CDR3 protein: CASSYGLAGGPEGETQYF; CDR3 DNA: TGCGCCAGCAGCTATGGACTAGCGGGAGGGCCGGAGGGGGAGACCCAGTACTTC
clone size: -; J gene: TRBJ1-2; D gene: -; V gene: TRBV6-1; CDR3 protein: CASSEAGGPTGYTF; CDR3 DNA: TGTGCCAGCAGTGAAGCGGGCGGGCCCACGGGCTACACCTTC
clone size: -; J gene: TRBJ1-2; D gene: -; V gene: TRBV5-6; CDR3 protein: CASSLERALPLYGYTF; CDR3 DNA: TGTGCCAGCAGCTTGGAAAGAGCCCTTCCCCTATATGGCTACACCTTC
clone size: -; J gene: TRBJ2-3; D gene: TRBD2; V gene: TRBV7-9; CDR3 protein: CASSLGGGIADTQYF; CDR3 DNA: TGTGCCAGCAGCTTAGGGGGAGGGATTGCAGATACGCAGTATTTT
clone size: -; J gene: TRBJ2-2; D gene: TRBD2; V gene: TRBV4-1; CDR3 protein: CASSQVSSGGPNTGELFF; CDR3 DNA: TGCGCCAGCAGCCAAGTCTCTAGCGGGGGGCCGAACACCGGGGAGCTGTTTTTT
clone size: -; J gene: TRBJ2-5; D gene: TRBD2; V gene: TRBV5-1; CDR3 protein: CASSLREVETQYF; CDR3 DNA: TGCGCCAGCAGCTTGCGGGAGGTCGAGACCCAGTACTTC
clone size: -; J gene: TRBJ2-7; D gene: -; V gene: TRBV30; CDR3 protein: CAWTLTGYEQYF; CDR3 DNA: TGTGCCTGGACTCTGACAGGCTACGAGCAGTACTTC
clone size: -; J gene: TRBJ2-6; D gene: -; V gene: TRBV9; CDR3 protein: CASSPILSAGANVLTF; CDR3 DNA: TGTGCCAGCAGCCCCATACTCAGCGCTGGGGCCAACGTCCTGACTTTC
clone size: few; J gene: TRBJ2-1; D gene: -; V gene: TRBV11-2; CDR3 protein: CASSSGTALYNEQFF; CDR3 DNA: TGTGCCAGCAGCTCAGGGACTGCCCTCTACAATGAGCAGTTCTTC
clone size: -; J gene: TRBJ1-1; D gene: -; V gene: TRBV28; CDR3 protein: CASSSRAQGETEAFF; CDR3 DNA: TGTGCCAGCAGTTCAAGAGCACAGGGAGAGACTGAAGCTTTCTTT
clone size: -; J gene: TRBJ1-1; D gene: -; V gene: TRBV11-2; CDR3 protein: CASTTQRYLNTEAFF; CDR3 DNA: TGTGCCAGCACCACTCAGAGGTACTTGAACACTGAAGCTTTCTTT
clone size: -; J gene: TRBJ1-1; D gene: TRBD1; V gene: TRBV20-1; CDR3 protein: CSARDRQGAFF; CDR3 DNA: TGCAGTGCTAGAGATAGACAGGGAGCTTTCTTT
clone size: few; J gene: TRBJ2-7; D gene: -; V gene: TRBV5-1; CDR3 protein: CASSLAPGVAYEQYF; CDR3 DNA: TGCGCCAGCAGCTTGGCACCAGGGGTGGCGTACGAGCAGTACTTC
clone size: -; J gene: TRBJ1-2; D gene: TRBD1; V gene: TRBV9; CDR3 protein: CASSPLPGTAILTNYGYTF; CDR3 DNA: TGTGCCAGCAGCCCCCTTCCCGGGACAGCGATCCTTACTAACTATGGCTACACCTTC
clone size: -; J gene: TRBJ2-1; D gene: TRBD1; V gene: TRBV7-3; CDR3 protein: CASSFGQGFHNEQFF; CDR3 DNA: TGTGCCAGCAGCTTTGGACAGGGTTTCCACAATGAGCAGTTCTTC
clone size: -; J gene: TRBJ2-7; D gene: TRBD1; V gene: TRBV6-1; CDR3 protein: CASSTGDRSYEQYF; CDR3 DNA: TGTGCCAGCAGTACTGGGGACAGATCCTACGAGCAGTACTTC
clone size: -; J gene: TRBJ2-2; D gene: -; V gene: TRBV2; CDR3 protein: CASSEFGTLNTGELFF; CDR3 DNA: TGTGCCAGCAGTGAATTCGGGACACTGAACACCGGGGAGCTGTTTTTT
clone size: -; J gene: TRBJ1-2; D gene: TRBD1; V gene: TRBV30; CDR3 protein: CAWIMTGSNGYTF; CDR3 DNA: TGTGCCTGGATCATGACAGGGAGCAATGGCTACACCTTC
clone size: -; J gene: TRBJ1-3; D gene: -; V gene: TRBV7-8; CDR3 protein: CASSTDPGNTIYF; CDR3 DNA: TGTGCCAGCAGCACAGACCCCGGAAACACCATATATTTT
clone size: -; J gene: TRBJ1-3; D gene: TRBD1; V gene: TRBV2; CDR3 protein: CASRRQGADTIYF; CDR3 DNA: TGTGCCAGCAGGCGACAGGGAGCCGACACCATATATTTT
clone size: -; J gene: TRBJ2-7; D gene: -; V gene: TRBV5-7; CDR3 protein: CASSLGQNSYEQYF; CDR3 DNA: TGTGCCAGCAGCTTGGGTCAGAACTCCTACGAGCAGTACTTC
clone size: -; J gene: TRBJ2-5; D gene: TRBD2; V gene: TRBV29-1; CDR3 protein: CSVGGGVFVGTQYF; CDR3 DNA: TGCAGCGTTGGGGGAGGGGTTTTTGTGGGGACCCAGTACTTC
clone size: -; J gene: TRBJ2-1; D gene: -; V gene: TRBV7-6; CDR3 protein: CASSRRAGFRAGVGNEQFF; CDR3 DNA: TGTGCCAGCAGCCGTCGAGCGGGGTTCCGGGCAGGGGTAGGGAATGAGCAGTTCTTC
clone size: -; J gene: TRBJ2-1; D gene: TRBD2; V gene: TRBV19; CDR3 protein: CASTTSSGRWNEQFF; CDR3 DNA: TGTGCCAGTACCACATCTAGCGGGAGATGGAATGAGCAGTTCTTC
clone size: -; J gene: TRBJ2-2; D gene: TRBD1; V gene: TRBV6-4; CDR3 protein: CASKDRGTGELFF; CDR3 DNA: TGTGCCAGCAAAGACAGGGGCACCGGGGAGCTGTTTTTT
clone size: -; J gene: TRBJ1-1; D gene: -; V gene: TRBV9; CDR3 protein: CASSGLDIGGTEAFF; CDR3 DNA: TGTGCCAGCAGCGGGCTGGACATAGGTGGCACTGAAGCTTTCTTT